This T cell receptor beta chain was sequenced during a study of cytomegalovirus exposure and HLA in healthy donors. Broader study findings: An Asian-associated ancestry cluster reportedly showed fewer N-insertions than the approximately 670-donor mean in a later analysis.

60 Vbeta and 13 Jbeta primers were used in PCR. Libraries were prepared by immunoSEQ multiplex PCR; TCRdb keeps only in-frame clonotypes and omits some of them. The profile shows 150,000 to 200,000 clones, around three quarters of them singletons. Germline CDR1 reads SGHAT; CDR2 reads FQNNGV. V gave up 2 bases and J gave up 3 bases, with 5 bases separating them. The CDR3 has 14 residues. On this clone itself: Its antigen remains unknown.

Specimen: PBMCs. The V and J genes are TRBV11-2 and TRBJ2-6, with unresolved D. This clonotype was obtained from a woman in her thirties in good health and CMV-seropositive. The CDR3 protein is CASSLSFGANVLTF. The CDR3 DNA reads as TGTGCCAGCAGCTTAAGCTTTGGGGCCAACGTCCTGACTTTC.